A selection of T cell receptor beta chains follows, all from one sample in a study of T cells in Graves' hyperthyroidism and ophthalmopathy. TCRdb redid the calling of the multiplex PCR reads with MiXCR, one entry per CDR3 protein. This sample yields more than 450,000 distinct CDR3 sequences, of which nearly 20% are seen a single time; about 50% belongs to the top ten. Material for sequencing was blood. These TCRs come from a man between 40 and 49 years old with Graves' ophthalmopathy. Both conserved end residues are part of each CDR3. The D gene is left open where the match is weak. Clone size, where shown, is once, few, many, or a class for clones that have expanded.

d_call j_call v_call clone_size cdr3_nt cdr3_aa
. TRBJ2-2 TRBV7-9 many TGTGCCAGCAACACCCCACCGAACACCGGGGAGCTGTTTTTT CASNTPPNTGELFF
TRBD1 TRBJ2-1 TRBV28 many TGTGCCAGCATTACAGGGGGCGCGTTAAATGAGCAGTTCTTC CASITGGALNEQFF
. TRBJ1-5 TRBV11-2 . TGTGCCAGCAGCTTGGGGATTCAGCCCCAGCATTTT CASSLGIQPQHF
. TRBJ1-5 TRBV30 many TGTGCCTGGAGTGTGGGGGCCAATCCGCCCCAGCATTTT CAWSVGANPPQHF
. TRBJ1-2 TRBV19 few TGTGCCAGTAATACACAGGGAATCGGGCGGACTATGGATGGCTACACCTTC CASNTQGIGRTMDGYTF
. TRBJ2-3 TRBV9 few TGTGCCAGCAGCGTATTACAAGCTAGCACAGATACGCAGTATTTT CASSVLQASTDTQYF
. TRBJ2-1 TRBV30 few TGTGCCTGGAATCCGGGACAAGAGCAGTTCTTC CAWNPGQEQFF
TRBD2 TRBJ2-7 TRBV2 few TGTGCCAGCAGCCCCGGACTAGCGGGGGGATTCGTCGAGCAGTACTTC CASSPGLAGGFVEQYF
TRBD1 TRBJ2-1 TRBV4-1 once TGCGCCAGCAGCCACGGGGACAGCGCGTACAATGAGCAGTTCTTC CASSHGDSAYNEQFF
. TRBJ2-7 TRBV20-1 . TGCAGTGCCAACGTCCGTTACGAGCAGTACTTC CSANVRYEQYF